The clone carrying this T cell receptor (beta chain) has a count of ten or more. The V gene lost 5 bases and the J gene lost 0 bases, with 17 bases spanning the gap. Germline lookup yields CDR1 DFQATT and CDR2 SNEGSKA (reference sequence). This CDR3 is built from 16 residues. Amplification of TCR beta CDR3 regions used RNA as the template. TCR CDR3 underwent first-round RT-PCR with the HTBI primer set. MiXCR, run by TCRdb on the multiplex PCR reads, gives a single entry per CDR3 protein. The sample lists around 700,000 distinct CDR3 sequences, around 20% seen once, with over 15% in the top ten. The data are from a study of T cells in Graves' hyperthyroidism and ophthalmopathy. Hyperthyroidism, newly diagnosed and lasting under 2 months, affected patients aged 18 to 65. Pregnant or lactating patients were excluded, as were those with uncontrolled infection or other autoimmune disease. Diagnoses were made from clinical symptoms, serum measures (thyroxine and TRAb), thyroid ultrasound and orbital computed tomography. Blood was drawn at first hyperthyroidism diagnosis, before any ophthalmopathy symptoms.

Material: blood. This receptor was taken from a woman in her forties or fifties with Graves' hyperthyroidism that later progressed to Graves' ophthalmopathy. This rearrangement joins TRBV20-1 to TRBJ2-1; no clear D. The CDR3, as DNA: TGCAGTGCTCCTACCGGGCCCTATCGCTCCTACAATGAGCAGTTCTTC. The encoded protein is CSAPTGPYRSYNEQFF.